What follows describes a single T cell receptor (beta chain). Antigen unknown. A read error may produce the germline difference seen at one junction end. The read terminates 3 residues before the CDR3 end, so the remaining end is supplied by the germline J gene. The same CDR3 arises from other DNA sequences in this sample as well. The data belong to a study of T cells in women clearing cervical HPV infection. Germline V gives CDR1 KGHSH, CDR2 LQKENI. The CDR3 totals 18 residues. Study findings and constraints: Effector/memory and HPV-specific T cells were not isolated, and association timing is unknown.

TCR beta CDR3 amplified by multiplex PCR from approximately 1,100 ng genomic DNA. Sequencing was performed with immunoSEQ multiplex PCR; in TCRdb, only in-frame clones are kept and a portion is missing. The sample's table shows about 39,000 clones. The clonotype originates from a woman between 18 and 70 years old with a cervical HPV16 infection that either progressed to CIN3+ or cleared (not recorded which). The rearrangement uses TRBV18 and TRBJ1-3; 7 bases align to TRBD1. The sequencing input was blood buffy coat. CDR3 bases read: TGTGCCAGCTCGCCGACTTTAGAGGGGGCACGCTCTGGAAACACT. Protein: CASSPTLEGARSGNT. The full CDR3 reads CASSPTLEGARSGNTIYF.